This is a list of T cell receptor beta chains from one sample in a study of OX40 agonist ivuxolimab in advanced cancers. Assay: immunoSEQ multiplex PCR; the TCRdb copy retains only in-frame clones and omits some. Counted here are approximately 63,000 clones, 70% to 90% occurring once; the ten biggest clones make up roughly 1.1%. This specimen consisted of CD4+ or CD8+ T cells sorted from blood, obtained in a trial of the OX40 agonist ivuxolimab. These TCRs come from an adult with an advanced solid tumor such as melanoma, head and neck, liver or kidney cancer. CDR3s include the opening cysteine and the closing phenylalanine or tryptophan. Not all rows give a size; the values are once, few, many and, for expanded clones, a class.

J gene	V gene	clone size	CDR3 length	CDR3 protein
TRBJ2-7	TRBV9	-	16	CASSDGTSGSIYEQYF
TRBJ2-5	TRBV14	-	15	CASSQGDYPLETQYF
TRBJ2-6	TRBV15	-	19	CATRNTHSGRRSGANVLTF
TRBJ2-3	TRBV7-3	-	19	CASSLTAGGVISGTDTQYF
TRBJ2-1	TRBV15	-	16	CATSSRSGAGYNEQFF
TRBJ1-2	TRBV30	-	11	CAWSANGGYTF
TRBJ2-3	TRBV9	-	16	CASSVGTGEFADTQYF
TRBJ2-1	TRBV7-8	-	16	CASSLVSDFGRNEQFF
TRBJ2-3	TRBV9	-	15	CASSVKGVRTDTQYF
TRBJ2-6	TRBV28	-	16	CASRSRLTSGANVLTF
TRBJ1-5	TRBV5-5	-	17	CASSYTGGGVSNQPQHF
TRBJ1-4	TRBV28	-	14	CASSSPGVGEKLFF
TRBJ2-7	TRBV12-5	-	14	CASGVGHTAAEQYF
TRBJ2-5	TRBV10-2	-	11	CASLFGRRQYF
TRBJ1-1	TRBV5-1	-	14	CASSLGREDTEAFF
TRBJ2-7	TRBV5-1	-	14	CASSLAPPVFEQYF
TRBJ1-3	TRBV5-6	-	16	CASSLGPQGNGNTIYF
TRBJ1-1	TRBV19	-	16	CASSISLGTTASGAFF
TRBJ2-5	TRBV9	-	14	CASSAGLGQETQYF
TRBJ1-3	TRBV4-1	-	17	CASSQQGNSGSGNTIYF
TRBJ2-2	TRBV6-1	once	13	CASSYPETGELFF
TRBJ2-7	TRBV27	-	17	CASSSGRAGVGSYEQYF
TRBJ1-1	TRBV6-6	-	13	CASSDRGETEAFF
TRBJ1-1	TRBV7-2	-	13	CASSDQPAAEAFF
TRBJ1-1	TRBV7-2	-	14	CASRRGTAGTEAFF
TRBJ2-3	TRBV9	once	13	CASSSGGTDTQYF
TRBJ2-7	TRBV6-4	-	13	CASSPGTGDEQYF
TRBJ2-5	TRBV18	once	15	CASSPRTGQQETQYF
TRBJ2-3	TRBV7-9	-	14	CASSHRTLTDTQYF
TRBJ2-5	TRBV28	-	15	CASSQGQGVQETQYF
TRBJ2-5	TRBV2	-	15	CASLGTSGPQETQYF
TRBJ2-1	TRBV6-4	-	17	CASSEYSGRGSYNEQFF
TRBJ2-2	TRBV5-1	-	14	CASRPGQNTGELFF
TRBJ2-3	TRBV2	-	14	CASTGWPSTDTQYF
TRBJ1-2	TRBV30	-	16	CAWSVGRVWVSYGYTF
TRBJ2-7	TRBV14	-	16	CASSTQRLAGGYEQYF
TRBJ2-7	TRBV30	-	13	CAWSPALSYEQYF
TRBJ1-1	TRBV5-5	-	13	CASSRSGNTEAFF
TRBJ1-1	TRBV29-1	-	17	CSVLGGSGANRNTEAFF
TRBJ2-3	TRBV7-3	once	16	CASSWGLGAGTDTQYF